This TCR beta chain was found in a study of T cell changes during pregnancy in multiple sclerosis. This CDR3 has 14 residues. Germline V gene lookup returns CDR1 SGHVS and CDR2 FQNEAQ. Trimming took 5 bases from V and 2 from J; bases not matched to a gene: 5. The protocol was immunoSEQ multiplex PCR, while the TCRdb copy is restricted to in-frame clones and leaves out a portion. Of 32,000 or so clones in the sample, 89% are singletons; the top ten hold under 12%. This clone was picked up a small number of times. Sequenced here: CD8+ T cells from peripheral blood mononuclear cells, sampled in the second trimester of pregnancy. This chain joins TRBV7-8 and TRBJ1-1; 7 bases map to TRBD1. The source is a female donor with multiple sclerosis, enrolled in a pregnancy study. CDR3 nucleotides: TGTGCCAGCAGCGCCGGGACAGCAAACACTGAAGCTTTCTTT. Translation: CASSAGTANTEAFF. Full variable domain (remainder filled in from reference TRBV7-8 and TRBJ1-1): GAGVSQSPRYKVAKRGQDVALRCDPISGHVSLFWYQQALGQGPEFLTYFQNEAQLDKSGLPSDRFFAERPEGSVSTLKIQRTQQEDSAVYLCASSAGTANTEAFFGQGTRLTVV.